The T cell receptor beta chain described here comes from a study of T cells in localized non-small cell lung cancer. General study findings and limits: Paired adjacent lung recovered a median around 62 of the top 100 tumor clones.

Here immunoSEQ multiplex PCR was the method, and the copy in TCRdb shows in-frame clones only, minus some. The data hold 1,500 to 2,000 clones, with roughly a quarter observed a single time. A few counts support this clone. Its antigen remains unknown. Trimming cost V 0 bases and J 0 bases, with 9 bases left between them. Germline V lookup: CDR1 SGHNT, CDR2 YENEEA. This CDR3 region has 16 residues. Sequenced here: lung tumor tissue, sampled before any cancer treatment. J is TRBJ1-5 and V is TRBV11-3; no firm D call. The sequence came from a male donor aged 60 or over with stage II lung adenocarcinoma. This chain's CDR3 is CASSLDIGLSNQPQHF. The CDR3 DNA follows: TGTGCCAGCAGCTTAGATATAGGACTTAGCAATCAGCCCCAGCATTTT.